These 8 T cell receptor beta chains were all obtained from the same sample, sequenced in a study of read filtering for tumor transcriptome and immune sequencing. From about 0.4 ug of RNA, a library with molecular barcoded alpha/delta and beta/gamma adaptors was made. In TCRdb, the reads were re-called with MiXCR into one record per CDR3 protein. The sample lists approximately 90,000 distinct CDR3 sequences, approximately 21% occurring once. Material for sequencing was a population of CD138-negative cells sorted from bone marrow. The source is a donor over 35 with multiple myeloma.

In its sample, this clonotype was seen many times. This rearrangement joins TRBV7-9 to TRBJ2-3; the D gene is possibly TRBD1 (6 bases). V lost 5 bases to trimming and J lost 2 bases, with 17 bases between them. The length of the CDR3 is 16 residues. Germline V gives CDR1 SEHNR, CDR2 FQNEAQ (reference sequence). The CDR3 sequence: CASSPTGYRDTDTQYF. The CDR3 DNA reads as TGTGCCAGCAGCCCTACTGGGTACAGGGACACAGATACGCAGTATTTT.

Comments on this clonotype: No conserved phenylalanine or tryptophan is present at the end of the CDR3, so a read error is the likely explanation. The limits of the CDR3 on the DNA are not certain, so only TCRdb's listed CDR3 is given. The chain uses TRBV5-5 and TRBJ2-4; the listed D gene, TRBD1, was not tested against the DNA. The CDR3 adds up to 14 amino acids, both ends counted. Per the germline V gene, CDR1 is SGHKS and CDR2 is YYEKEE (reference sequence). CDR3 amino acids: CASSLSQGTNIQCL.

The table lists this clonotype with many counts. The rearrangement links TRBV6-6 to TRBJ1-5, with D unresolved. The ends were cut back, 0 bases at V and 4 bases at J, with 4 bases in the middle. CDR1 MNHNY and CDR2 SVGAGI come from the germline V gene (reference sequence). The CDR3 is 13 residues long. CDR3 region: CASSYSQNQPQHF. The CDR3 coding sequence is TGTGCCAGCAGTTACTCACAGAATCAGCCCCAGCATTTT.

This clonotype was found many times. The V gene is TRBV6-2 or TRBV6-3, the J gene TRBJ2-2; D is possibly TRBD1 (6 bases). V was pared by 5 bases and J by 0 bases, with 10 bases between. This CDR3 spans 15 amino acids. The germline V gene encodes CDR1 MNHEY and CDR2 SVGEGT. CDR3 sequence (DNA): TGTGCCAGCAGTACAGGGACGGCGAACACCGGGGAGCTGTTTTTT. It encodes CASSTGTANTGELFF.

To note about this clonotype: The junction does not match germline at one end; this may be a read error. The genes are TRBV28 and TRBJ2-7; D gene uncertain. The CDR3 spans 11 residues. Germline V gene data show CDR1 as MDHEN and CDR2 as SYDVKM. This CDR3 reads CASSRNYEQHF. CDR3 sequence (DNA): TGTGCCAGCAGTCGAAACTACGAGCAGCACTTC.

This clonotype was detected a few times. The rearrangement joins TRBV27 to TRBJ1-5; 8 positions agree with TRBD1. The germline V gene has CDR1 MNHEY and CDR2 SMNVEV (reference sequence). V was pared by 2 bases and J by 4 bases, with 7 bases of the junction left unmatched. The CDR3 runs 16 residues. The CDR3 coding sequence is TGTGCCAGCAGTTTAAAGGCAGGGGGCGGGAATCAGCCCCAGCATTTT. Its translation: CASSLKAGGGNQPQHF.

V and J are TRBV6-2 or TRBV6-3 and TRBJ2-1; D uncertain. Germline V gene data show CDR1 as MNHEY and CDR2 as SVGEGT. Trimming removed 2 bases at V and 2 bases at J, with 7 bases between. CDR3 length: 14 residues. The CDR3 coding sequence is TGTGCCAGCAGTTACGGTATCGCCTACAATGAGCAGTTCTTC. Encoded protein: CASSYGIAYNEQFF.

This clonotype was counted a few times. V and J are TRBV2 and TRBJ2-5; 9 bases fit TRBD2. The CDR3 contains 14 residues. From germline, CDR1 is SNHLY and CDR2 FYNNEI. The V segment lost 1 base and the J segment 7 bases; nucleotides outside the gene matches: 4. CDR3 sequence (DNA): TGTGCCAGCAGTGAAGTATTGCGGGGGGGGACCCAGTACTTC. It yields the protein CASSEVLRGGTQYF.